This TCR beta chain originates from a study of blood T cell repertoires in COVID-19. Study details: The United States, Italy and Spain supplied acute and convalescent COVID-19 samples. PBMCs, B-cell-depleted T cells, or T cells provided the cDNA or gDNA that made up the material.

Germline CDR1 reads SGHAT; CDR2 reads FQNNGV. V was clipped by 4 bases and J by 6 bases, with 7 bases between them. This CDR3 contains 11 residues. Individuals drawn from some 25 US areas were roughly 18 to 89 years old. Allocation to cohorts depended on clinical history reported by the participants. TCRdb's table, derived via immunoSEQ multiplex PCR, lists solely in-frame clones and lacks some. The data contain a few hundred thousand clones, roughly 91% of them singletons. Sequencing was performed on PBMCs or T cells enriched from blood (not recorded which). The clonotype was recovered from a man aged 18-30 years who had recovered from COVID-19. The chain is built from TRBV11-2 and TRBJ2-7; tentative D call: TRBD2 (6 bases). The chain's CDR3 is CASSSGGEQYF. DNA for the CDR3: TGTGCCAGCAGCTCCGGGGGCGAGCAGTACTTC.